These T cell receptor beta chains were read from a single sample in a study of somatic mutations in cytotoxic T cells in rheumatoid arthritis. Sequencing used immunoSEQ multiplex PCR; TCRdb keeps in-frame clones, though not all of them. In the table there are just under 20,000 clones, over 75% of which are singletons. Sequenced material: CD8+ T cells sorted from blood. The receptors were gathered from a woman in her 50s in good health. The CDR3 runs from the conserved cysteine through the conserved F or W. The D gene is left open where the match is weak.

TRBV28 14 . CASRPVGEGAEAFF
TRBV4-1 14 . CASSQVLGNQPQHF
TRBV10-3 17 TRBD2 CAISRVLAGDSTDTQYF
TRBV19 17 . CASSPPGLYSNQETQYF
TRBV19 15 TRBD1 CASSTRGSGNYGYTF
TRBV2 14 TRBD2 CASSGGGLRGTQYF
TRBV4-1 15 . CASSQVVSQNNGYTF
TRBV6-5 14 TRBD2 CASSYWREGYEQYF
TRBV7-2 11 . CASSPSSEQYF
TRBV4-1 14 TRBD1 CASSQRQGSYEQYF
TRBV13 14 . CASSPLGGAYEQYF
TRBV11-2 19 TRBD1 CASSYPGTGGHSGANVLTF
TRBV11-2 13 . CASSLAGYNEQFF
TRBV7-2 15 . CASSLAPEAAGELFF
TRBV6-1 15 . CASSDDTGSSTEAFF
TRBV9 16 TRBD2 CASSLQRGTSYNEQFF
TRBV27 16 TRBD2 CASSLSAGAPGNEQFF
TRBV6-6 15 . CASSYSLSASYGYTF
TRBV29-1 14 TRBD1 CSVDGQGHSDTQYF
TRBV5-5 13 . CASSYGGAGELFF
TRBV9 13 . CASSVGGDYGYTF
TRBV30 14 . CAWRASPDTGELFF
TRBV19 14 TRBD1 CASNPRQGWHGYTF
TRBV21-1 15 . CASKWEGRDTDTQYF
TRBV10-1 13 . CASSSGVNTEAFF
TRBV11-2 18 TRBD2 CASSLEQAGRGGTGELFF
TRBV6-5 15 . CASSYGEEGPETQYF
TRBV7-9 15 . CASSPGTDSNQPQHF
TRBV4-1 14 . CASSQQWGGDGYTF
TRBV5-1 15 . CASSLTTADTDTQYF
TRBV10-3 18 TRBD2 CAITSGSREGLNTGELFF